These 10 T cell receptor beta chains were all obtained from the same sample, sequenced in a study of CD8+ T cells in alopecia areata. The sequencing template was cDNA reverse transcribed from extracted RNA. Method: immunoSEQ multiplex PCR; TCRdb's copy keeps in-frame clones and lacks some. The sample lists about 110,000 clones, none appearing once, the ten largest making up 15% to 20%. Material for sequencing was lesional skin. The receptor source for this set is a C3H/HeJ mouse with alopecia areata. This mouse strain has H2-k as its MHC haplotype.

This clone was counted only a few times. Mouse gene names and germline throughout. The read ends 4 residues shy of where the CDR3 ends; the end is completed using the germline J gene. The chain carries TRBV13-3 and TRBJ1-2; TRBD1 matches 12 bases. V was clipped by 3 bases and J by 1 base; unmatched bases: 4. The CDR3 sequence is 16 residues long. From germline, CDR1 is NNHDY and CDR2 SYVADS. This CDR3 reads CASSAGTGGLNSDYTF. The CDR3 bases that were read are TGTGCCAGCAGTGCCGGGACAGGGGGCTTAAACTCC.

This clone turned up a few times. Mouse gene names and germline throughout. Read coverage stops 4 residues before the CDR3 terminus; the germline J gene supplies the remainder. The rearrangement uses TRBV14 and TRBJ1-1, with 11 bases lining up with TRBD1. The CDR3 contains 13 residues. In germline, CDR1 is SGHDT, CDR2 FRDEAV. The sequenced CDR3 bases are TGTGCCAGCAGACGGACAGGGGGCCCA. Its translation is CASRRTGGP. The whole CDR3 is CASRRTGGPEVFF.

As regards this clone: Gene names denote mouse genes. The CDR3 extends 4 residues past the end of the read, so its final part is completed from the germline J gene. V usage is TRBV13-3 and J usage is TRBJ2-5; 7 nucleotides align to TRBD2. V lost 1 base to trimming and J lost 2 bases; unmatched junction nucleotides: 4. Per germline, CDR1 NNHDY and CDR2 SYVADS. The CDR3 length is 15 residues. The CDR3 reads CASSDSWGVQDTQYF. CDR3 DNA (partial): TGTGCCAGCAGTGATTCTTGGGGGGTCCAAGAC.

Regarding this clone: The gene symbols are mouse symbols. The CDR3 reads CASSDGGTGGIQDTQYF. The covered CDR3 bases are TGTGCCAGCAGTGATGGCGGGACTGGGGGAATCCAAGAC. V and J are TRBV13-3 and TRBJ2-5; 11 bases match TRBD2. The read halts 4 residues ahead of the CDR3 end, with the missing end drawn from the germline J gene. CDR3 length: 17 amino acids. Trimming at V came to 0 bases and at J to 2 bases, leaving 5 bases not matched to a gene. Germline CDR1 reads NNHDY; CDR2 reads SYVADS. The variable domain in full, with the rest retrieved from reference TRBV13-3 and TRBJ2-5, is EAAVTQSPRSKVAVTGGKVTLSCHQTNNHDYMYWYRQDTGHGLRLIHYSYVADSTEKGDIPDGYKASRPSQENFSLILELASLSQTAVYFCASSDGGTGGIQDTQYFGPGTRLLVL.

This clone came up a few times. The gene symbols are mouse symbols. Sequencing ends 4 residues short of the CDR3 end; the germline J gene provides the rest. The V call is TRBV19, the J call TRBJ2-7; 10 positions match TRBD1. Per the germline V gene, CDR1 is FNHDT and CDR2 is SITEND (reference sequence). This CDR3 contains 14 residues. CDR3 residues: CASSIGGTGDEQYF. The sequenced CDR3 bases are TGTGCCAGCAGTATTGGCGGGACAGGGGAT.

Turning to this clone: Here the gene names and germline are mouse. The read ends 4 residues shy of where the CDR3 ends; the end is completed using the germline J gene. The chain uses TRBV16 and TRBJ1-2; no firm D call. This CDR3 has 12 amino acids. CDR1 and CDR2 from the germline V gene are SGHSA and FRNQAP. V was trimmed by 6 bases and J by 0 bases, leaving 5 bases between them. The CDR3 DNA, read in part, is TGTGCAAGCAGGACATCAAACTCC. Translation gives CASRTSNS. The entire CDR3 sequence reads CASRTSNSDYTF.

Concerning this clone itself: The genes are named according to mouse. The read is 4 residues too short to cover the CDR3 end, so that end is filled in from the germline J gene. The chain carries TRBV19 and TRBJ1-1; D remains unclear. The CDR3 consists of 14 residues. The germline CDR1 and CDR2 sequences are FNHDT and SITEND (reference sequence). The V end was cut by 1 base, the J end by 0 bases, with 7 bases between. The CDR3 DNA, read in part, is TGTGCCAGCAGTATAAACACTGCAAACACA. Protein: CASSINTANT. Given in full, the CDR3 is CASSINTANTEVFF.

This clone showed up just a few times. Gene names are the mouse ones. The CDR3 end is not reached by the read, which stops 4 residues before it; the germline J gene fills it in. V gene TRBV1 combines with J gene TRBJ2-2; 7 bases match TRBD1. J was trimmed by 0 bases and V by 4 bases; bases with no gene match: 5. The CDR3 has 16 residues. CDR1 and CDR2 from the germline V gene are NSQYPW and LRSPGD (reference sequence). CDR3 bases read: TGCACCTGCAGTGAAGGGACAGAAGCAAACACCGGG. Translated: CTCSEGTEANTG. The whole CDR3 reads CTCSEGTEANTGQLYF.

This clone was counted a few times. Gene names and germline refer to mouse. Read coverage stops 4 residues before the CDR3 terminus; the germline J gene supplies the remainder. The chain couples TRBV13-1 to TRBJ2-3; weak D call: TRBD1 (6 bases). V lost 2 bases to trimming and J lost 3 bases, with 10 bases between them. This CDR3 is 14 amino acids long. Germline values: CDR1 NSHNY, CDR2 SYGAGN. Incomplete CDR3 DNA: TGTGCCAGCAGTGACTACGACAGGGCAGAA. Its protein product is CASSDYDRAE. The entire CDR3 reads CASSDYDRAETLYF.

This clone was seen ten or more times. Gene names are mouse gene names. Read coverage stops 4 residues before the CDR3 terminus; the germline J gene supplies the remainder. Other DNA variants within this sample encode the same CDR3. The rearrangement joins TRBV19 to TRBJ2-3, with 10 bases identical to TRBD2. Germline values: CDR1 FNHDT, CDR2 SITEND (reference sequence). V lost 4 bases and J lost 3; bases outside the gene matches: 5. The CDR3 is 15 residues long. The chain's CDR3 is CASSPSTGGAETLYF. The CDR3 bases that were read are TGTGCCAGCAGTCCCTCGACTGGGGGGGCAGAA.